This record looks at one T cell receptor beta chain sequence and its context. Under the authors' procedure: Counts of nucleated cells, estimated from reference gene primer amplification, were obtained. The data were produced by immunoSEQ multiplex PCR, yet TCRdb's version contains in-frame clones alone and is incomplete. V and J calls and clone size are those listed in that table; D and trimming were worked out from the DNA. In the table there are under 200,000 clones, roughly four fifths of which are singletons. This entry comes from a study of blood T cell repertoires in COVID-19. At the level of the study: The origin of the acute and convalescent COVID-19 samples was the United States, Italy and Spain.

Germline loops: CDR1 KGHSH, CDR2 LQKENI. V lost 3 bases and J 7 bases, leaving 12 bases between the germline ends. The length of the CDR3 is 13 residues. The TCR originated in a woman in her thirties or forties with acute or convalescent COVID-19. Input material: peripheral blood. The rearrangement joins TRBV18 to TRBJ1-2; maybe TRBD1 (5 bases). This chain's CDR3 is CASSPGTAFGYTF. The CDR3 nucleotides read TGTGCCAGCTCACCCGGGACTGCGTTTGGCTACACCTTC.